This note documents a single TCR beta chain sequence. No antigen is known for it. The record has no base qualities; no much larger clone is one base away. The sequencer was an Illumina HiSeq 2000. TCR beta chain libraries were generated through multiplex PCR amplification. High-throughput sequencing was used to analyze the amplified TCR beta chain products. In TCRdb, the public reads were trimmed at Q25 with fastp and aligned with MiXCR, with productive beta chains retained. Entries that share a CDR3 protein sequence are merged under the most common genes and DNA. The sample contains under 250,000 distinct CDR3 sequences, roughly 32% of them found a single time. The ten most abundant clones make up approximately 1.5% of the sample. This sample is part of a study of breast tumors, draining lymph nodes, adjacent tissues listed by TCRdb under 2016. A note on the overall study: In breast cancer patients, the study compared the TCR beta repertoires of tumor, adjacent nontumor tissue and axillary lymph nodes. In human breast cancer, the study set out to assess how tumor, surrounding tissue and draining lymph node repertoires relate to one another and whether T cells might be exchanged between them. Overall results and qualifications from the work: The similarity between tumor and nontumor tissue repertoires was significantly greater in luminal-like breast cancer than in basal-like breast cancer. Tumors showed preferential V and J gene usage, and their T-cell repertoire diversity fell below that of lymph nodes yet above that of nontumor tissue. The data were considered consistent with most tumor T cells being derived from the lymph node and subsequently expanding within tumor tissue. The conclusion that tumor T cells originate in lymph nodes was framed as consistent with a hypothesis rather than directly demonstrated.

Taken from the germline V gene, the CDR1 and CDR2 loops are MRHNA and SNTAGT. The CDR3 starts with the cysteine, ends with the phenylalanine, and has 14 residues. The only DNA kept is the CDR3, 42 bases in frame from the first base. V is pared back by 6 bases and J by 14 bases, with 23 bases lying between the germline termini. The axillary draining lymph nodes of breast cancer patients were the source of the lymph node samples. The chain uses TRBV6-4 and TRBJ1-5; TRBD1 might be the D gene, on 5 matching bases. Material: axillary lymph node tissue. The source of this sequence is a female donor with breast cancer. Some clones in this sample may be carry-over from other donors' samples. The bases read TGTGCCAGCAGCTTTAGATGGGGACCGTCCTACGAGCATTTT. Translated, it gives CASSFRWGPSYEHF.